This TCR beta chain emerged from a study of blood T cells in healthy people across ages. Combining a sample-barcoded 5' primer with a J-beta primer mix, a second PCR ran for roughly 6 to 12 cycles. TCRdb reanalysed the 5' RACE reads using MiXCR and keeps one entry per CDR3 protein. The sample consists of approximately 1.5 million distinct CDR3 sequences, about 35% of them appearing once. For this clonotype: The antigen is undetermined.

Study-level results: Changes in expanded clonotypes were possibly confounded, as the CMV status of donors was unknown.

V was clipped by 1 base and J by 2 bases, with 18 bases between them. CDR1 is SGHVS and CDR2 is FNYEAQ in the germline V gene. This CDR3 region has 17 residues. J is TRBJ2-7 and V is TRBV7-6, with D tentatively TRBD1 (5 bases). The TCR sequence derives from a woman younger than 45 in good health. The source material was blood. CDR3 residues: CASSLGRGLVGTYEQYF. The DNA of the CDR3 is TGTGCCAGCAGCTTAGGAAGGGGTCTAGTGGGCACCTACGAGCAGTACTTC.